The present T cell receptor (beta chain) was sequenced within a study of blood T cell repertoires in COVID-19. Study information: The United States, Italy and Spain provided the acute and convalescent COVID-19 samples. Sample material is recorded as cDNA or gDNA derived from T cells, B-cell-depleted T cells, or PBMCs.

V dropped 8 bases and J dropped 2; count of bases not matched to a gene: 5. CDR1 and CDR2 from the germline V gene are ENHRY and SYGVKD. This CDR3 has 13 amino acids. Repertoires were generated with immunoSEQ multiplex PCR, while TCRdb's copy carries only in-frame clones and drops some. The repertoire includes over 250,000 clones, roughly 85% of them detected once, and more than 9.5% sits in the top ten. This clone was counted between two and nine times. This chain links TRBV10-3 with TRBJ1-1; 7 nucleotides agree with TRBD1. The clonotype was recovered from a woman aged 70 to 79 with acute or convalescent COVID-19. Sequences were obtained from peripheral blood. CDR3 DNA sequence: TGTGCCATCGGAGGGGGCTCAAACACTGAAGCTTTCTTT. This gives the protein CAIGGGSNTEAFF.